This TCR beta chain originates from a study of graft-versus-host responses after intestinal transplantation. Study information: Transplant recipients had multivisceral, liver-intestinal, or isolated intestinal grafts. All recipients got anti-thymocyte globulin induction, then tacrolimus and steroids for roughly three years. Study conclusions and caveats: GvH clones appeared in recipient marrow, some first in ileum or blood. Peak circulating GvH clone levels were associated with early post-transplant HvG declines.

Of note for this clone: Its antigen is undetermined.

Using immunoSEQ multiplex PCR, the repertoire was profiled, and TCRdb retains in-frame clones only, with some absent. The table lists some 100,000 clones, approximately 84% of them singletons. The germline gives CDR1 ENHRY, CDR2 SYGVKD. The CDR3 sequence is 13 residues long. The V gene lost 3 bases and the J gene lost 0 bases, with 5 bases spanning the gap. The chain has TRBV10-3 and TRBJ2-5; D call uncertain. This sample comprised unstimulated CD4+ T cells sorted from spleen or lymph node cells, obtained before transplant. This receptor was taken from a human donor who was the organ donor for an intestinal transplant. The CDR3 coding sequence is TGTGCCATCAGTGACGGTTACCAAGAGACCCAGTACTTC. Its translation: CAISDGYQETQYF.